Shown below are 11 T cell receptor beta chains from a single sample sequenced in a study of cytomegalovirus exposure and HLA in healthy donors. The PCR used 60 Vbeta and 13 Jbeta primers. Assay: immunoSEQ multiplex PCR; the TCRdb copy retains only in-frame clones and omits some. The sample is made up of 60,000 or so clones, and the top ten hold 2% to 2.5% of it. Sequencing was performed on PBMCs. The origin of the receptors is a young woman in good health and CMV-seronegative.

The CDR3 loop is CASWDNSQPQHF. The DNA for the CDR3 is TGTGCCAGCTGGGACAATTCTCAGCCCCAGCATTTT. The chain couples TRBV6-1 to TRBJ1-5; tentative D call: TRBD1 (6 bases). This CDR3 is 12 amino acids long. In germline, CDR1 is MNHNS, CDR2 SASEGT. Trimming stripped 8 bases from V and 6 bases from J, with 11 bases between.

The chain is built from TRBV6-5 and TRBJ1-2, with D tentatively TRBD1 (5 bases). The ends were cut back, 6 bases at V and 5 bases at J, with 13 bases in the middle. This CDR3 contains 13 residues. Per germline, CDR1 MNHEY and CDR2 SVGAGI. CDR3 nucleotide sequence: TGTGCCAGCAGCCTGACAGTAGGTTATGGCTACACCTTC. This sequence encodes CASSLTVGYGYTF.

The V call is TRBV2, the J call TRBJ2-5, with D possibly matching TRBD2 (5 bases). Between the trimmed V and J ends, which lost 4 bases and 4 bases, there was a span of 19 bases. Germline V gives CDR1 SNHLY, CDR2 FYNNEI. This CDR3 has 16 residues. CDR3 in DNA: TGTGCCAGCAGTGGGAGGTCCAGCTTAAGTTCAGAGACCCAGTACTTC. It encodes CASSGRSSLSSETQYF.

The chain joins TRBV6-1 to TRBJ1-1, with 7 nucleotides matching TRBD1. Germline-derived CDR1 and CDR2 are MNHNS and SASEGT. V was clipped by 1 base and J by 0 bases; unmatched bases: 2. This CDR3 spans 15 amino acids. The CDR3, as DNA: TGTGCCAGCAGTGAAGGGGGACAGTTGAACACTGAAGCTTTCTTT. This encodes CASSEGGQLNTEAFF.

This rearrangement joins TRBV11-2 to TRBJ1-4, with D uncertain. This CDR3 is 14 amino acids long. Germline assignment: CDR1 SGHAT and CDR2 FQNNGV. The V and J ends lost 7 bases and 6 bases respectively, with 15 bases between them. As DNA, the CDR3 is TGTGCCAGCACCCAACAGAGATGGCATGAAAAACTGTTTTTT. Translating gives CASTQQRWHEKLFF.

The chain employs TRBV11-2 and TRBJ2-7, with 9 nucleotides matching TRBD1. The CDR3 spans 19 residues. The V gene's germline CDR1 is SGHAT and CDR2 FQNNGV. V shed 4 bases and J 3 bases; nucleotides not matched to a gene: 19. CDR3 coding DNA: TGTGCCAGCAGCTCTAGCGTCCCGGGACAGGGTTTATATCTCTACGAGCAGTACTTC. Translation: CASSSSVPGQGLYLYEQYF.

The CDR3 region has the DNA TGTGCCAGCTCAGATAGCGGGGGGGACTACGAGCAGTACTTC. It encodes CASSDSGGDYEQYF. This sequence joins TRBV9 and TRBJ2-7, with 11 bases matching TRBD2. V shed 7 bases, J shed 3 bases, and the junction held 6 bases outside the gene matches. The CDR3 covers 14 residues. CDR1 is SGDLS and CDR2 is YYNGEE in the germline V gene.

V and J are TRBV19 and TRBJ2-3; 7 nucleotides align to TRBD2. The CDR3 sequence is 17 residues long. CDR1 LNHDA and CDR2 SQIVND come from the germline V gene (reference sequence). V shed 3 bases and J 0 bases; nucleotides not matched to a gene: 9. The CDR3 sequence: CASSIGYRGVSTDTQYF. The CDR3 DNA reads TGTGCCAGTAGTATCGGGTATCGGGGGGTAAGCACAGATACGCAGTATTTT.

This chain links TRBV19 with TRBJ1-4, with 9 nucleotides matching TRBD1. V gave up 8 bases and J gave up 4 bases; unmatched junction bases: 14. This CDR3 contains 17 residues. Germline CDR1 and CDR2: LNHDA and SQIVND (reference sequence). The CDR3, as DNA: TGTGCCAGTGCGGACAGGGGACCTACGGCGATTAATGAAAAACTGTTTTTT. Translating it yields CASADRGPTAINEKLFF.

Points on this clone: The same CDR3 also results from other DNA sequences found in this sample. The chain has TRBV12-2 and TRBJ1-2; the table assigns TRBD1, which was not confirmed against the DNA. TRBV12-2 is reported as a pseudogene. The CDR3 runs 18 residues. This CDR3 reads CASRSQTGCAGPTYGYTF. DNA for the CDR3: TGTGCAAGTCGCTCCCAGACAGGGTGTGCCGGGCCAACCTATGGCTACACCTTC.

V gene TRBV19 combines with J gene TRBJ1-1; 7 bases fit TRBD1. CDR1 is LNHDA and CDR2 is SQIVND in the germline V gene (reference sequence). The CDR3 totals 15 residues. V gave up 10 bases and J gave up 6 bases; unmatched junction bases: 17. The CDR3 loop reads CATLRDPGTDAEAFF. As DNA, the CDR3 is TGTGCCACACTCCGGGACCCAGGGACAGACGCTGAAGCTTTCTTT.